The 4 T cell receptor beta chains reported below all come from one sample, sequenced in a study of T cells in women clearing cervical HPV infection. Clones were read by immunoSEQ multiplex PCR, and TCRdb kept only the in-frame ones, dropping some. The sample holds 11,000 or so clones. What was sequenced was blood buffy coat. These receptors all come from a woman aged 18 to 75 with a cervical HPV16 infection that either progressed to CIN3+ or cleared (not recorded which).

About this clone: With the read ending 3 residues before the CDR3 end, the germline J gene is used to fill in that end. V is TRBV5-1 and J is TRBJ2-5; 9 positions agree with TRBD2. The CDR3 is made up of 15 amino acids. V shed 5 bases, J shed 2 bases, and the junction held 7 bases outside the gene matches. CDR1 and CDR2 from the germline V gene are SGHRS and YFSETQ. CDR3 bases read: TGCGCCAGCAGACTTCTAGCGGGGATACAAGAGACC. Residues: CASRLLAGIQET. The full CDR3 protein reads CASRLLAGIQETQYF. The complete variable domain, with remaining parts taken from reference TRBV5-1 and TRBJ2-5, reads KAGVTQTPRYLIKTRGQQVTLSCSPISGHRSVSWYQQTPGQGLQFLFEYFSETQRNKGNFPGRFSGRQFSNSRSEMNVSTLELGDSALYLCASRLLAGIQETQYFGPGTRLLVL.

Worth noting for this clone: Sequencing ends 3 residues short of the CDR3 end; the germline J gene provides the rest. J is TRBJ1-5 and V is TRBV2; TRBD1 agrees at 12 bases. The CDR3 length is 13 residues. Trimming removed 10 bases from V and 9 bases from J; junction bases left unmatched: 7. The germline gives CDR1 SNHLY, CDR2 FYNNEI. The part of the CDR3 DNA that was read is TGTGCCATCGGGACAGGGGGCCTTGGGCCC. This codes for CAIGTGGLGP. The complete CDR3 sequence is CAIGTGGLGPQHF.

A note on this clone: The read ends 3 residues shy of where the CDR3 ends; the end is completed using the germline J gene. This chain joins TRBV19 and TRBJ2-2; D unresolved. The CDR3 loop spans 14 amino acids. CDR1 is LNHDA, CDR2 SQIVND, per germline (reference sequence). CDR3 bases read: TGTGCCAGTAGCCTTTTACGACATGACCGTCGG. It yields the protein CASSLLRHDRR. The full CDR3 is CASSLLRHDRRLFF.

About this clone itself: The CDR3 end is not reached by the read, which stops 3 residues before it; the germline J gene fills it in. V is TRBV5-4 and J is TRBJ1-1; possible D gene TRBD1, 6 bases. This CDR3 region has 15 residues. Looked up from germline, CDR1 is SGHNT and CDR2 is YYREEE (reference sequence). Trimming removed 4 bases at V and 5 bases at J, with 18 bases between. The sequenced part of the CDR3 DNA is TGTGCCAGCAGCGGGTCCTTAGGGACAAGGACTGAA. It encodes CASSGSLGTRTE. The complete CDR3 reads CASSGSLGTRTEAFF.